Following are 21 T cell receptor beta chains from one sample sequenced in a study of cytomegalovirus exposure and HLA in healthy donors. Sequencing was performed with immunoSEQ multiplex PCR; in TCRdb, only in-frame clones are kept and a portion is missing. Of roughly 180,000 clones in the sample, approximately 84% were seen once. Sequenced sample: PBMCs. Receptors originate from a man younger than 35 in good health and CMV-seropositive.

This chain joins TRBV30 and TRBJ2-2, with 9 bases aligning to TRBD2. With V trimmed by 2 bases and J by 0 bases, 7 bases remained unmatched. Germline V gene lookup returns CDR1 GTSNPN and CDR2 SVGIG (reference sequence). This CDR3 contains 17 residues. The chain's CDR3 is CAWSYILAGANTGELFF. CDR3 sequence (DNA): TGTGCCTGGAGTTATATACTAGCGGGTGCGAACACCGGGGAGCTGTTTTTT.

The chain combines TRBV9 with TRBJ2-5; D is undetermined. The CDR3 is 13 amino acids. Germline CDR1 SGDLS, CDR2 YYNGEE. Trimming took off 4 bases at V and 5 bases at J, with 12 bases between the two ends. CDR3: CASSPPDGETQYF. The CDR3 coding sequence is TGTGCCAGCAGCCCCCCAGACGGGGAGACCCAGTACTTC.

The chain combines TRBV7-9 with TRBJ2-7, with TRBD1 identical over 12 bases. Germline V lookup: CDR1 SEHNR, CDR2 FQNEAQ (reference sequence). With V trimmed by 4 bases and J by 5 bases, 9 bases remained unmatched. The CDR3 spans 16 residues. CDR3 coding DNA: TGTGCCAGCAGCTCCGGGACAGGGGGCGGGTTGGACGAGCAGTACTTC. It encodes CASSSGTGGGLDEQYF.

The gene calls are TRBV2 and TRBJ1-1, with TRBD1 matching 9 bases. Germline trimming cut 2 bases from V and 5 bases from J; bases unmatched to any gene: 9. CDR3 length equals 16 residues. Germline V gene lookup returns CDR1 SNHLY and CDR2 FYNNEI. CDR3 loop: CASSEWPHRGQTEAFF. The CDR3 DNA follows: TGTGCCAGCAGTGAATGGCCCCACAGGGGGCAGACTGAAGCTTTCTTT.

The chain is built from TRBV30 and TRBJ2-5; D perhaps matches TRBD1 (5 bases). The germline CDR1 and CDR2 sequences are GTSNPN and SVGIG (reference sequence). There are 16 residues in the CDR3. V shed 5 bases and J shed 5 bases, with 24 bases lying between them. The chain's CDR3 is CAWANTQTVLRETQYF. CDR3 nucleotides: TGTGCCTGGGCTAACACCCAGACAGTGCTCCGGGAGACCCAGTACTTC.

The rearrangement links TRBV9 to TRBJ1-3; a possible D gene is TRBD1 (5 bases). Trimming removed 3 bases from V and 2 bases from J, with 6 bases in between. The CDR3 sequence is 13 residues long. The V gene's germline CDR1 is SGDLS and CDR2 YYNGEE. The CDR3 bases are TGTGCCAGCAGCGGGGGGGCTGGAAACACCATATATTTT. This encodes CASSGGAGNTIYF.

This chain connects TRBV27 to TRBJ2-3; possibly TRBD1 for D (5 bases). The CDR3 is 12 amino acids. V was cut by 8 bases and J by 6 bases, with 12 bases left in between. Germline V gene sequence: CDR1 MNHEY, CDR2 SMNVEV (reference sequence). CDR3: CASGATMDTQYF. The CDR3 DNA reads TGTGCCAGCGGGGCCACAATGGATACGCAGTATTTT.

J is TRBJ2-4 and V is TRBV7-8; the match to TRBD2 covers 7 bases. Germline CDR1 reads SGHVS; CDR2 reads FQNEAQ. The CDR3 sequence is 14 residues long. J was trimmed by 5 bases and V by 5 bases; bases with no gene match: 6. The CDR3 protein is CASSPREGQNIQYF. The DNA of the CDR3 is TGTGCCAGCAGCCCGAGGGAGGGGCAAAACATTCAGTACTTC. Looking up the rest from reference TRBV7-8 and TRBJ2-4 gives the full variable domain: GAGVSQSPRYKVAKRGQDVALRCDPISGHVSLFWYQQALGQGPEFLTYFQNEAQLDKSGLPSDRFFAERPEGSVSTLKIQRTQQEDSAVYLCASSPREGQNIQYFGAGTRLSVL.

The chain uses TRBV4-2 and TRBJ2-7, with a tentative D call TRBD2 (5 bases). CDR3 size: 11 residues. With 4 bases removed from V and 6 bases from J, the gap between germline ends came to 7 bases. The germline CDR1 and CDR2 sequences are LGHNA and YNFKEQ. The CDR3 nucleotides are TGTGCCAGCAGCCTCCGGGGCGAGCAGTACTTC. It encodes CASSLRGEQYF.

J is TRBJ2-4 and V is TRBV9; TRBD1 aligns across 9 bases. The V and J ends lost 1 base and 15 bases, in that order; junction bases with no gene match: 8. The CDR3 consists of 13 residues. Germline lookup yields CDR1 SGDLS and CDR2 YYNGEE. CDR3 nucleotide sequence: TGTGCCAGCAGCGTAACGGGACAGGGTATCCCGTACTTC. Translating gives CASSVTGQGIPYF.

CDR3 bases: TGTGCCAGCAGCGCCCAGGGGATGGGCGAGCAGTACTTC. Its protein product is CASSAQGMGEQYF. The genes are TRBV11-2 and TRBJ2-7; D perhaps matches TRBD1 (6 bases). Trimming left V 5 bases short and J 6 bases short, with 14 bases between. Germline CDR1 SGHAT, CDR2 FQNNGV. The CDR3 is made up of 13 amino acids.

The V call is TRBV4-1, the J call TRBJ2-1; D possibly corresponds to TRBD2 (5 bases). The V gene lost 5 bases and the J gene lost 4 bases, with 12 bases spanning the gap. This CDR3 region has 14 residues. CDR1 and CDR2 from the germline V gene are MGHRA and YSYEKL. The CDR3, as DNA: TGCGCCAGCAGCGGGGAGCGGAATTACAATGAGCAGTTCTTC. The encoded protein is CASSGERNYNEQFF.

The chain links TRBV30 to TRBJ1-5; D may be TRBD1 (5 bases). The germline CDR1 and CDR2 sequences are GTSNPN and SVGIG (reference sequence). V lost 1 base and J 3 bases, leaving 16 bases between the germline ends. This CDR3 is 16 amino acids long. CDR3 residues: CAWSADTGNYNQPQHF. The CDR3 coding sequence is TGTGCCTGGAGTGCGGATACAGGTAATTACAATCAGCCCCAGCATTTT.

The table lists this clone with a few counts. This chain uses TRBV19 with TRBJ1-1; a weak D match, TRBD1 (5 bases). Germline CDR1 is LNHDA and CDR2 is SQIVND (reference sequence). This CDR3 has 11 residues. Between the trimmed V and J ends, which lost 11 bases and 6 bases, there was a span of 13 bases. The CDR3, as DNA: TGTGCCCCAGAGGACACCCCTGAAGCTTTCTTT. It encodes CAPEDTPEAFF.

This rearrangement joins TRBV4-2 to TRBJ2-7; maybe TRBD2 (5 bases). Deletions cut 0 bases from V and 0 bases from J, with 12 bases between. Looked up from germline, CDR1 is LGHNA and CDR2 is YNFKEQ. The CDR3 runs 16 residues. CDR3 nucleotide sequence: TGTGCCAGCAGCCAAGACGAGGGCAAATTCTCCTACGAGCAGTACTTC. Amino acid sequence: CASSQDEGKFSYEQYF.

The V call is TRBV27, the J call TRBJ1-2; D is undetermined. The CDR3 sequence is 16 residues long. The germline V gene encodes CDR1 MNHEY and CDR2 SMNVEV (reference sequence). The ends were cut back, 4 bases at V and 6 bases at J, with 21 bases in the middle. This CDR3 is CASSYTRVLGQDGYTF. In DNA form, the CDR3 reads TGTGCCAGCAGTTACACTAGGGTTCTGGGCCAGGATGGCTACACCTTC.

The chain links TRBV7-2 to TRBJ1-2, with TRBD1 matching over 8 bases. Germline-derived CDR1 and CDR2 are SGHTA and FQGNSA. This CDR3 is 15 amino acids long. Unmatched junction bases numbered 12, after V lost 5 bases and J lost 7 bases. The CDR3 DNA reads TGTGCCAGCAGCCCGCAGACAGGGGAGGCTGCTGGCTACACCTTC. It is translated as CASSPQTGEAAGYTF. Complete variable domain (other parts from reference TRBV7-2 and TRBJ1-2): GAGVSQSPSNKVTEKGKDVELRCDPISGHTALYWYRQSLGQGLEFLIYFQGNSAPDKSGLPSDRFSAERTGGSVSTLTIQRTQQEDSAVYLCASSPQTGEAAGYTFGSGTRLTVV.

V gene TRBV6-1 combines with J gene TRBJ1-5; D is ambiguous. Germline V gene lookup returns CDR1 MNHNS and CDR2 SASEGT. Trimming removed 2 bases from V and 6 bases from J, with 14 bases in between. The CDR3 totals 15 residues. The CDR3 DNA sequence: TGTGCCAGCAGTGAATCGGACGAGGGAGCTCAGCCCCAGCATTTT. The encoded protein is CASSESDEGAQPQHF.

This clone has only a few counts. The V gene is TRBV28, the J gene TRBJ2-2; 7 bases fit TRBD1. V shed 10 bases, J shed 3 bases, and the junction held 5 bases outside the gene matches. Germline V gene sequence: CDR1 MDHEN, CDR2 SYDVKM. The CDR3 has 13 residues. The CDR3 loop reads CATGTEYTGELFF. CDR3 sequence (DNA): TGTGCCACCGGGACAGAATACACCGGGGAGCTGTTTTTT.

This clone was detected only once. CDR3 residues: CASSLGGQGAGELFF. In nucleotides, the CDR3 is TGTGCCAGCAGCTTAGGGGGACAGGGCGCCGGGGAGCTGTTTTTT. This sequence joins TRBV7-9 and TRBJ2-2, with 9 bases fitting TRBD1. The CDR3 contains 15 residues. The germline V gene has CDR1 SEHNR and CDR2 FQNEAQ (reference sequence). Losses at the gene ends were 1 base for V and 6 bases for J; bases not matched to a gene: 3.

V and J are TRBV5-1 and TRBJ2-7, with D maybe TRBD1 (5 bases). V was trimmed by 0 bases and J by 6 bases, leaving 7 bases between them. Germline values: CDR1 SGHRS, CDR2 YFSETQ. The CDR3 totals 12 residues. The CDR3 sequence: CASSLEGFEQYF. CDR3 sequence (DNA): TGCGCCAGCAGCTTGGAGGGGTTCGAGCAGTACTTC.